This TCR beta chain was sequenced during a study of blood T cell repertoires in COVID-19. Study context: There were acute and convalescent COVID-19 samples, and they came from the United States, Italy and Spain. Nucleic acid was either cDNA or gDNA, and it came from T cells, B-cell-depleted T cells, or PBMCs.

V gave up 2 bases and J gave up 6 bases, with 7 bases separating them. The CDR3 has 12 amino acids. Per the original methods: Nucleated cell counts were estimated from reference gene primer amplification. This table comes from immunoSEQ multiplex PCR, and its TCRdb copy is limited to in-frame clones, with some not included. That table furnishes V, J and clone size, whereas the DNA furnished D and trimming. The repertoire consists of 150,000 to 180,000 clones, with about 80% occurring once and the leading ten covering around 10%. Sequencing was carried out using peripheral blood. The sequence was collected from an older woman with COVID-19, enrolled during active disease. This chain connects TRBV12-3 or TRBV12-4 to TRBJ1-2; D might be TRBD1 (5 bases). The CDR3 coding sequence is TGTGCCAGCAGTTTACGGGGGGATGGCTACACCTTC. This gives the protein CASSLRGDGYTF.